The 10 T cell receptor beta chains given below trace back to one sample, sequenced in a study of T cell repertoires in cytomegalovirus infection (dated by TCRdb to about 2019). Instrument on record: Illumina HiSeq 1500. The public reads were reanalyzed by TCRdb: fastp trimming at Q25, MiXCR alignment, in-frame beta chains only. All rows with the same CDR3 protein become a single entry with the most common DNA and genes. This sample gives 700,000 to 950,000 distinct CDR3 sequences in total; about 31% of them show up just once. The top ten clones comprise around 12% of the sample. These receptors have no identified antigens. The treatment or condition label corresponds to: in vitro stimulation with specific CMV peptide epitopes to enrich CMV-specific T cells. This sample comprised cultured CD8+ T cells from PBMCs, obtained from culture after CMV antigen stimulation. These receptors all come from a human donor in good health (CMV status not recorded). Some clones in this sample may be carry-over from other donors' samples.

The CDR3 DNA is TGTGCCAGCAGCGCCCGTCGGGGTGAGACCCAGTACTTC. This sequence encodes CASSARRGETQYF. The chain uses TRBV7-6 and TRBJ2-5; tentative D call: TRBD2 (5 bases). Germline loops: CDR1 SGHVS, CDR2 FNYEAQ. There are 13 residues in the CDR3. Trimming cost V 5 bases and J 5 bases, with 12 bases left between them. The full variable domain, completed using reference TRBV7-6 and TRBJ2-5, is GAGVSQSPRYKVTKRGQDVALRCDPISGHVSLYWYRQALGQGPEFLTYFNYEAQQDKSGLPNDRFSAERPEGSISTLTIQRTEQRDSAMYRCASSARRGETQYFGPGTRLLVL.

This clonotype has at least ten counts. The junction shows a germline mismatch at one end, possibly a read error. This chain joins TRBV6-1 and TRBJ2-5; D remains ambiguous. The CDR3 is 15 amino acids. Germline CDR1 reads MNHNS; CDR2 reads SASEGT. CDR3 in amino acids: CASTEGPAPEETQYF. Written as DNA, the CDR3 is TGTGCCAGCACTGAAGGTCCCGCGCCGGAAGAGACCCAGTACTTC.

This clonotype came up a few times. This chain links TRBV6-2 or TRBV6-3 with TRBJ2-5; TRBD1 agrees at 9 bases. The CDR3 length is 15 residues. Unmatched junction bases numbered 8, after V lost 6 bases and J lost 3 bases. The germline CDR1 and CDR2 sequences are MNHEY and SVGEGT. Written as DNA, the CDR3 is TGTGCCAGCAGCCCCGACAGGACAGGGGAAGAGACCCAGTACTTC. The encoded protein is CASSPDRTGEETQYF.

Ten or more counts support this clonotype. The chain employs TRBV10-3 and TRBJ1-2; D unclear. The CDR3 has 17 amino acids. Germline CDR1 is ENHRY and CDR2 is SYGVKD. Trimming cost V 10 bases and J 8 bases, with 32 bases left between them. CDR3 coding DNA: TGTGCCACACCAGGCGGGCAGACGGGTAATCCGACTCCCGGCTACACCTTC. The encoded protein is CATPGGQTGNPTPGYTF.

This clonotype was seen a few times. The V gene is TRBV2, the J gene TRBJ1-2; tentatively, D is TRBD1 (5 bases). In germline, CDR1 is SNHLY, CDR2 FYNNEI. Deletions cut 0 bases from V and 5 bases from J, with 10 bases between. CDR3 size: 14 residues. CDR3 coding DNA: TGTGCCAGCAGTGAAGCGGAGACAGCGTATGGCTACACCTTC. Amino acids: CASSEAETAYGYTF.

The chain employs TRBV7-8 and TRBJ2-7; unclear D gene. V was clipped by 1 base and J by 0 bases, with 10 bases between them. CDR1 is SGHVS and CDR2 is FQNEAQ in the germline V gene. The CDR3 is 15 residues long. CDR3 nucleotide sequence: TGTGCCAGCAGCTTAGGCGCATGGAGCTCCTACGAGCAGTACTTC. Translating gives CASSLGAWSSYEQYF.

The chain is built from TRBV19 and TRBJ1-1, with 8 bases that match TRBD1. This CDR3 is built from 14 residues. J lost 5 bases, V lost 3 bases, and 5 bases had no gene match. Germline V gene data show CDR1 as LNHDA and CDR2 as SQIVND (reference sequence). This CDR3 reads CASSIVTGGTEAFF. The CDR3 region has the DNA TGTGCCAGTAGTATTGTCACAGGGGGGACTGAAGCTTTCTTT.

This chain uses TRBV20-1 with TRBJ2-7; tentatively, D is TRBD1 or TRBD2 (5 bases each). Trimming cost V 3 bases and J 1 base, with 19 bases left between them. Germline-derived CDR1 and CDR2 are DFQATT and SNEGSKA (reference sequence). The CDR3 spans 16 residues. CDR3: CSASTWVRDGSYEQYV. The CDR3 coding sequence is TGCAGTGCTAGTACTTGGGTCCGGGACGGATCCTACGAGCAGTACGTC.

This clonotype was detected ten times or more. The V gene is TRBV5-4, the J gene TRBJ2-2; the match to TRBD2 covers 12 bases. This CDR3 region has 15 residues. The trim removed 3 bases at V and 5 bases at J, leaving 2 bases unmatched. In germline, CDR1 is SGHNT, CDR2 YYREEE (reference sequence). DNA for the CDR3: TGTGCCAGCAGCTCGACTAGCGGGGGAACCGGGGAGCTGTTTTTT. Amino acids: CASSSTSGGTGELFF.

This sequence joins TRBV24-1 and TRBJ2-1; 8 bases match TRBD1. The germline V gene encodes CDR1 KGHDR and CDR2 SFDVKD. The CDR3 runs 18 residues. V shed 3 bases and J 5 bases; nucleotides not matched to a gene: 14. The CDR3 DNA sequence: TGTGCCACCAGTGATAAAAAATCCGGGACAGGAGCCAACAATGAGCAGTTCTTC. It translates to CATSDKKSGTGANNEQFF.